A selection of T cell receptor beta chains follows, all from one sample in a study of T-cell reconstitution after alpha-beta-depleted transplantation in children. TCRdb independently ran MiXCR on the PCR reads; one entry per CDR3 protein. The table includes 480,000 or so distinct CDR3 sequences, about 10% detected once. The input for sequencing was PBMCs, taken before TCRalphabeta/CD19-depleted stem cell transplant. These receptors originate from a child aged 2-15 years with inherited bone marrow failure, due to receive a stem cell transplant. Each CDR3 is given with its conserved first and last residue. The order of the fields is CDR3 length, J gene, clone size, V gene, D gene, CDR3 protein, CDR3 DNA. A D gene is named only where the DNA matches it firmly. Clone size, where shown, is once, few, many, or a class for clones that have expanded.

length: 16
J: TRBJ2-2
size: NA
V: TRBV27
D: TRBD1
CDR3: CASSLMTGANTGELFF
DNA: TGTGCCAGCAGTCTGATGACAGGGGCTAACACCGGGGAGCTGTTTTTT

length: 13
J: TRBJ1-1
size: NA
V: TRBV12-3/TRBV12-4
D: NA
CDR3: CASYRGEGTEAFF
DNA: TGTGCCAGCTACCGGGGGGAGGGGACTGAAGCTTTCTTT

length: 15
J: TRBJ2-1
size: many
V: TRBV12-3/TRBV12-4
D: TRBD2
CDR3: CASSPRTSGRDEQFF
DNA: TGTGCCAGCAGTCCCCGGACTAGCGGGAGGGATGAGCAGTTCTTC

length: 15
J: TRBJ2-1
size: many
V: TRBV6-2/TRBV6-3
D: NA
CDR3: CASSTQRYRGNEQFF
DNA: TGTGCCAGCAGTACCCAACGATATCGCGGGAATGAGCAGTTCTTC

length: 16
J: TRBJ2-1
size: NA
V: TRBV20-1
D: TRBD2
CDR3: CSAKGNLAGGPNEQFF
DNA: TGCAGTGCTAAGGGGAATCTAGCGGGAGGGCCGAATGAGCAGTTCTTC

length: 15
J: TRBJ2-7
size: few
V: TRBV18
D: NA
CDR3: CASSPPFQTPYEQYF
DNA: TGTGCCAGCTCACCACCGTTTCAGACACCCTACGAGCAGTACTTC

length: 17
J: TRBJ1-2
size: many
V: TRBV10-2
D: TRBD1
CDR3: CASSDTTEGATNYGYTF
DNA: TGCGCCAGCAGTGATACCACCGAGGGGGCGACTAACTATGGCTACACCTTC

length: 15
J: TRBJ2-1
size: many
V: TRBV20-1
D: TRBD2
CDR3: CSARDPAGGPNEQFF
DNA: TGCAGTGCTAGAGATCCAGCGGGAGGGCCCAATGAGCAGTTCTTC

length: 13
J: TRBJ1-1
size: many
V: TRBV5-5
D: TRBD1
CDR3: CASSPQGVGGAFF
DNA: TGTGCCAGCAGCCCTCAGGGGGTTGGAGGAGCTTTCTTT

length: 12
J: TRBJ2-1
size: NA
V: TRBV5-1
D: NA
CDR3: CASSFDYYEQFF
DNA: TGCGCCAGCAGCTTCGACTACTATGAGCAGTTCTTC

length: 14
J: TRBJ2-7
size: NA
V: TRBV25-1
D: NA
CDR3: CASSEPQAPYEQYF
DNA: TGTGCCAGCAGTGAACCCCAGGCGCCCTACGAGCAGTACTTC

length: 19
J: TRBJ2-7
size: many
V: TRBV12-5
D: TRBD2
CDR3: CASGLVKREYPSSSYEQYF
DNA: TGTGCTAGTGGTTTAGTGAAGCGGGAGTACCCCTCGAGCTCCTACGAGCAGTACTTC

length: 14
J: TRBJ2-7
size: few
V: TRBV25-1
D: TRBD1
CDR3: CASSEGTGPYEQYF
DNA: TGTGCCAGCAGTGAAGGGACAGGGCCCTACGAGCAGTACTTC

length: 16
J: TRBJ2-2
size: NA
V: TRBV9
D: NA
CDR3: CASSVAGGRGTGELFF
DNA: TGTGCCAGCAGCGTAGCCGGGGGCAGGGGGACCGGGGAGCTGTTTTTT

length: 13
J: TRBJ2-7
size: many
V: TRBV5-1
D: NA
CDR3: CASSLVSPDEQYF
DNA: TGCGCCAGCAGCTTGGTCTCCCCGGACGAGCAGTACTTC

length: 14
J: TRBJ2-1
size: many
V: TRBV6-2/TRBV6-3
D: NA
CDR3: CASNPRLVYNEQFF
DNA: TGTGCCAGCAATCCCAGACTGGTTTACAATGAGCAGTTCTTC

length: 17
J: TRBJ2-1
size: many
V: TRBV20-1
D: NA
CDR3: CSARVSLVASDYNEQFF
DNA: TGCAGTGCTAGAGTAAGCCTAGTGGCGAGCGACTACAATGAGCAGTTCTTC

length: 14
J: TRBJ2-3
size: NA
V: TRBV5-4
D: NA
CDR3: CASSENRAADTQYF
DNA: TGTGCCAGTTCGGAGAATCGGGCCGCAGATACGCAGTATTTT

length: 14
J: TRBJ1-1
size: NA
V: TRBV19
D: NA
CDR3: CASSPLDRNTEAFF
DNA: TGTGCCAGTAGCCCTCTCGACAGGAACACTGAAGCTTTCTTT

length: 14
J: TRBJ2-7
size: many
V: TRBV29-1
D: NA
CDR3: CSVLDSAGAYEQYF
DNA: TGCAGCGTCCTGGATTCTGCTGGGGCCTACGAGCAGTACTTC

length: 14
J: TRBJ2-1
size: few
V: TRBV20-1
D: NA
CDR3: CSAAWEYLYNEQFF
DNA: TGCAGTGCCGCTTGGGAGTATCTCTACAATGAGCAGTTCTTC

length: 18
J: TRBJ2-1
size: few
V: TRBV7-8
D: TRBD2
CDR3: CASSLVGGLARVWNEQFF
DNA: TGTGCCAGCAGCTTAGTAGGGGGACTAGCGAGGGTTTGGAATGAGCAGTTCTTC

length: 19
J: TRBJ2-7
size: NA
V: TRBV7-8
D: TRBD2
CDR3: CASSLAAGTSGRLVNEQYF
DNA: TGTGCCAGCAGCTTAGCGGCCGGGACTAGCGGGAGGTTGGTTAACGAGCAGTACTTC

length: 12
J: TRBJ2-1
size: many
V: TRBV6-2/TRBV6-3
D: TRBD1
CDR3: CASSSTGGEQFF
DNA: TGTGCCAGCAGTTCCACAGGGGGTGAGCAGTTCTTC

length: 16
J: TRBJ2-2
size: many
V: TRBV5-1
D: TRBD2
CDR3: CASTRSGLAGTGELFF
DNA: TGCGCCAGCACCCGATCTGGACTAGCGGGAACCGGGGAGCTGTTTTTT

length: 15
J: TRBJ2-1
size: many
V: TRBV20-1
D: TRBD2
CDR3: CSATPGAGGPNEQFF
DNA: TGCAGTGCTACGCCCGGGGCGGGAGGGCCAAATGAGCAGTTCTTC

length: 14
J: TRBJ2-7
size: many
V: TRBV20-1
D: TRBD1
CDR3: CSARDRVASYEQYF
DNA: TGCAGTGCTAGGGACAGGGTGGCGTCCTACGAGCAGTACTTC

length: 13
J: TRBJ1-2
size: many
V: TRBV7-2
D: TRBD1
CDR3: CASSPGQGRGYTF
DNA: TGTGCCAGCAGCCCCGGACAGGGACGTGGCTACACCTTC

length: 11
J: TRBJ1-2
size: many
V: TRBV30
D: NA
CDR3: CAWSENTGCTF
DNA: TGTGCCTGGAGTGAAAATACTGGATGCACCTTC

length: 13
J: TRBJ2-3
size: many
V: TRBV20-1
D: NA
CDR3: CSASAPRADTQYF
DNA: TGCAGTGCTTCCGCCCCAAGGGCAGATACGCAGTATTTT

length: 17
J: TRBJ2-4
size: NA
V: TRBV7-2
D: NA
CDR3: CASSFASARSQGNIQYF
DNA: TGTGCCAGCAGCTTCGCTAGCGCCCGCAGTCAGGGAAACATTCAGTACTTC

length: 17
J: TRBJ2-5
size: many
V: TRBV20-1
D: TRBD2
CDR3: CSARGLAGGREQETQYF
DNA: TGCAGTGCTAGAGGACTAGCGGGAGGCCGCGAGCAGGAGACCCAGTACTTC

length: 15
J: TRBJ2-7
size: few
V: TRBV7-2
D: TRBD2
CDR3: CASTVAGGYSYEQYF
DNA: TGTGCCAGCACTGTAGCGGGAGGATATTCCTACGAGCAGTACTTC

length: 14
J: TRBJ2-3
size: NA
V: TRBV7-2
D: TRBD1
CDR3: CASRRDRGTDSQYF
DNA: TGTGCCAGCAGAAGGGACAGGGGGACAGATTCGCAGTATTTT

length: 13
J: TRBJ2-7
size: many
V: TRBV5-1
D: NA
CDR3: CASSPKGSGEQYF
DNA: TGCGCCAGCAGCCCTAAGGGGTCGGGCGAGCAGTACTTC

length: 15
J: TRBJ2-5
size: many
V: TRBV5-1
D: NA
CDR3: CASSLRGTVQETQYF
DNA: TGCGCCAGCAGCCTACGTGGGACGGTCCAAGAGACCCAGTACTTC

length: 15
J: TRBJ2-5
size: NA
V: TRBV6-5
D: NA
CDR3: CASSYFGGRQETQYF
DNA: TGTGCCAGCAGTTACTTCGGGGGGCGACAAGAGACCCAGTACTTC

length: 14
J: TRBJ2-7
size: many
V: TRBV10-2
D: NA
CDR3: CASRTQGGPYEQYF
DNA: TGCGCCAGCAGGACGCAGGGGGGCCCCTACGAGCAGTACTTC

length: 14
J: TRBJ2-7
size: many
V: TRBV7-9
D: NA
CDR3: CASSFGGFTYEQYF
DNA: TGTGCCAGCAGCTTCGGCGGGTTTACCTACGAGCAGTACTTC

length: 16
J: TRBJ2-3
size: NA
V: TRBV20-1
D: TRBD2
CDR3: CSAEMVQREFTDTQYF
DNA: TGCAGTGCTGAAATGGTGCAGCGGGAGTTCACAGATACGCAGTATTTT

length: 15
J: TRBJ1-5
size: many
V: TRBV6-2/TRBV6-3
D: TRBD1
CDR3: CASSLGDRSNQPQHF
DNA: TGTGCCAGCAGTCTCGGGGACAGGAGCAATCAGCCCCAGCATTTT

length: 17
J: TRBJ1-1
size: many
V: TRBV6-2/TRBV6-3
D: TRBD1
CDR3: CASSPRGPTHMNTEAFF
DNA: TGTGCCAGCAGCCCGAGGGGGCCTACTCACATGAACACTGAAGCTTTCTTT